Listed below are T cell receptor beta chains from one sample, sequenced in a study of identical twins. TCRdb re-called the 5' RACE reads through MiXCR, storing one row per CDR3 protein. The data show a few hundred thousand distinct CDR3 sequences, around 20% seen once. Sequenced: naive T cells sorted from blood. The receptors were sampled from a man aged 45-65 years in good health. The CDR3 runs from the conserved cysteine through the conserved F or W. The order of the fields is CDR3 DNA, CDR3 protein, V gene, J gene, D gene, clone size. D genes are given only for firm matches. Not all rows give a size; the values are once, few, many and, for expanded clones, a class.

DNA: TGTGCCAGCAGTTCCCTGACAGGGGTCTCCTACGAGCAGTACTTC
CDR3: CASSSLTGVSYEQYF
V: TRBV6-5
J: TRBJ2-7
D: TRBD1
size: -

DNA: TGTGCCAGCAGCGGACAGGGAGACTATGGCTACACCTTC
CDR3: CASSGQGDYGYTF
V: TRBV2
J: TRBJ1-2
D: TRBD1
size: -

DNA: TGTGCCTGCGGTCAACTCAATGAGCAGTTCTTC
CDR3: CACGQLNEQFF
V: TRBV6-5
J: TRBJ2-1
D: -
size: -

DNA: TGTGCCAGCAGCCCCGGGTCCTCTTGGGGGAAGACCCAGTACTTC
CDR3: CASSPGSSWGKTQYF
V: TRBV7-2
J: TRBJ2-5
D: -
size: -

DNA: TGTGCCAGCAGCCACGGACCGGGCACTGAAGCTTTCTTT
CDR3: CASSHGPGTEAFF
V: TRBV3-1
J: TRBJ1-1
D: -
size: many

DNA: TGCGCCAGCAGCCAAGTAGTAGCAGGGGCATCTGGAAACACCATATATTTT
CDR3: CASSQVVAGASGNTIYF
V: TRBV4-3
J: TRBJ1-3
D: -
size: few

DNA: TGCGCCAGCAGTCCCCGGGACAGCACCCTACGAGAGCAGTACTTC
CDR3: CASSPRDSTLREQYF
V: TRBV23-1
J: TRBJ2-7
D: TRBD1
size: -

DNA: TGCGCCAGCAGCCAGGTTACAGGGGAGAGTGAGCAGTTCTTC
CDR3: CASSQVTGESEQFF
V: TRBV4-1
J: TRBJ2-1
D: TRBD1
size: few

DNA: TGTGCCACCAGCAGGACAGGGGAGGGCACCGGGGAGCTGTTTTTT
CDR3: CATSRTGEGTGELFF
V: TRBV15
J: TRBJ2-2
D: -
size: few

DNA: TGCAGTGCTAGGAGGAATCAGTGGGAGTACAATGAGCAGTTCTTC
CDR3: CSARRNQWEYNEQFF
V: TRBV20-1
J: TRBJ2-1
D: -
size: few

DNA: TGTGCCAGCAGCGAGAGGTCTAGCGCCTACTCCTACGAGCAGTACTTC
CDR3: CASSERSSAYSYEQYF
V: TRBV9
J: TRBJ2-7
D: -
size: -

DNA: TGCAGTGCTAGGGGTCAGCTAGCGGGAATTAATGAGCAGTTCTTC
CDR3: CSARGQLAGINEQFF
V: TRBV20-1
J: TRBJ2-1
D: TRBD2
size: many

DNA: TGTGCCAGCAGCGTCGCAGGTGGGTCAAACACTGAAGCTTTCTTT
CDR3: CASSVAGGSNTEAFF
V: TRBV9
J: TRBJ1-1
D: -
size: many

DNA: TGCGCCAGCAGCATACCTACAGGGACAGGGAAGGTTTCGGCCGAGCAGTACTTC
CDR3: CASSIPTGTGKVSAEQYF
V: TRBV5-1
J: TRBJ2-7
D: TRBD1
size: many

DNA: TGTGCCAGCAGTTTATTGGGGGGCTCGGGGAATGAGCAGTTCTTC
CDR3: CASSLLGGSGNEQFF
V: TRBV27
J: TRBJ2-1
D: -
size: many

DNA: TGTGCCAGCAGCCCCCCAGGGGGGAGAGAGACCCAGTACTTC
CDR3: CASSPPGGRETQYF
V: TRBV7-9
J: TRBJ2-5
D: -
size: many

DNA: TGCGCCAGCAGCTTGGTCGGCGGATTGAACACTGAAGCTTTCTTT
CDR3: CASSLVGGLNTEAFF
V: TRBV5-1
J: TRBJ1-1
D: -
size: -

DNA: TGCGCCAGCAGGGGAGACAGGCGCACAGATACGCAGTATTTT
CDR3: CASRGDRRTDTQYF
V: TRBV23-1
J: TRBJ2-3
D: -
size: -

DNA: TGCGCCAGCAGTCCGCGGGGGGCGAAAGATACGCAGTATTTT
CDR3: CASSPRGAKDTQYF
V: TRBV4-3
J: TRBJ2-3
D: TRBD2
size: once

DNA: TGCGCCAGCAGCTTGGAAGGAGTAGGTAGCGGGGGGAATGAGCAGTTCTTC
CDR3: CASSLEGVGSGGNEQFF
V: TRBV5-1
J: TRBJ2-1
D: TRBD2
size: many

DNA: TGCAGCGTTGCCGAGCTCCGATCTGGAAACACCATATATTTT
CDR3: CSVAELRSGNTIYF
V: TRBV29-1
J: TRBJ1-3
D: -
size: many

DNA: TGCAGTGCTAGTGCTCCCGGGACTAACCAAGAGACCCAGTACTTC
CDR3: CSASAPGTNQETQYF
V: TRBV20-1
J: TRBJ2-5
D: TRBD2
size: -

DNA: TGTGCCAGCAGTCTAAGCGGGAGGGGCTACAATGAGCAGTTCTTC
CDR3: CASSLSGRGYNEQFF
V: TRBV6-1
J: TRBJ2-1
D: TRBD2
size: -

DNA: TGTGCCAGCAGCCAAGATCGAACCTACACAGATACGCAGTATTTT
CDR3: CASSQDRTYTDTQYF
V: TRBV4-2
J: TRBJ2-3
D: -
size: few

DNA: TGCAGTGCTAGGAAAATTAGCGGGGCTACCTACAATGAGCAGTTCTTC
CDR3: CSARKISGATYNEQFF
V: TRBV20-1
J: TRBJ2-1
D: TRBD2
size: -

DNA: TGCGCCAGCAGCTTGGGTAGAGCGGGAGAAACAAGATGGGAGCAGTACTTC
CDR3: CASSLGRAGETRWEQYF
V: TRBV5-1
J: TRBJ2-7
D: TRBD2
size: many

DNA: TGCAGTGCTAGAGATCTAGACAGGGGGAACTATGGCTACACCTTC
CDR3: CSARDLDRGNYGYTF
V: TRBV20-1
J: TRBJ1-2
D: TRBD1
size: few

DNA: TGTGCCAGCAGCTTAGTTGGGGCGCAGTTATCTCAGCCCCAGCATTTT
CDR3: CASSLVGAQLSQPQHF
V: TRBV7-8
J: TRBJ1-5
D: -
size: few

DNA: TGTGCCAGCAGCTTGGCACGGGCGGAGCAGTTCTTC
CDR3: CASSLARAEQFF
V: TRBV5-6
J: TRBJ2-1
D: -
size: -

DNA: TGTGCCAGCAGCTCCTCAATACAGGATTCCCAAGCCTCCGTGAACAATGAGCAGTTCTTC
CDR3: CASSSSIQDSQASVNNEQFF
V: TRBV11-1
J: TRBJ2-1
D: -
size: many

DNA: TGTGCCAGCAGCTTAGTGGGGACTAGTGTCAATGAGCAGTTCTTC
CDR3: CASSLVGTSVNEQFF
V: TRBV7-2
J: TRBJ2-1
D: TRBD2
size: few

DNA: TGTGCCAGCAGTTACAGCGCTTTGCCTCGCCGGGACGAGCAGTACTTC
CDR3: CASSYSALPRRDEQYF
V: TRBV6-1
J: TRBJ2-7
D: -
size: many

DNA: TGTGCCAGCAGTTACTCGAAAGACGAGAGTGACGAGATGAACACTGAAGCTTTCTTT
CDR3: CASSYSKDESDEMNTEAFF
V: TRBV6-5
J: TRBJ1-1
D: -
size: few